A single sample gave rise to the 17 T cell receptor beta chains below, sequenced in a study of T-cell memory formation after mild COVID-19. One entry per CDR3 protein, called by TCRdb with MiXCR from the 5' RACE reads. Altogether more than 100,000 distinct CDR3 sequences are present, 17% being singletons, with the ten largest covering about 5%. Specimen: PBMCs or a T cell subset sorted from them (not recorded which). These receptors were taken from a man younger than 35 who had mild COVID-19 (a few samples of this study predate the infection). Cell type and time point are not known.

The chain combines TRBV4-3 with TRBJ2-3; D perhaps matches TRBD2 (5 bases). There are 17 residues in the CDR3. Germline loops: CDR1 LGHNA, CDR2 YSLEER. The ends were cut back, 3 bases at V and 0 bases at J, with 16 bases in the middle. In nucleotides, the CDR3 is TGCGCCAGCAGCCACCGGGCCACGGGGTCTAGCACAGATACGCAGTATTTT. Residues: CASSHRATGSSTDTQYF.

The V and J genes are TRBV7-9 and TRBJ2-3, with TRBD2 identical over 7 bases. This CDR3 spans 14 amino acids. V dropped 0 bases and J dropped 9; count of bases not matched to a gene: 6. CDR1 and CDR2 (germline): SEHNR, FQNEAQ (reference sequence). The CDR3 region has the DNA TGTGCCAGCAGCTTAGCGCTAGACGGGGGGACGCAGTATTTT. It yields the protein CASSLALDGGTQYF.

The genes are TRBV7-4 and TRBJ2-5; 9 bases are shared with TRBD2. This CDR3 has 16 residues. Germline lookup yields CDR1 SGHVT and CDR2 SQSDAQ. The V and J ends lost 7 bases and 5 bases, in that order; junction bases with no gene match: 14. The CDR3 reads CASKPSGAHHVETQYF. As DNA, the CDR3 is TGTGCCAGCAAACCTAGCGGGGCCCATCATGTGGAGACCCAGTACTTC.

The V gene is TRBV15, the J gene TRBJ1-2, with 7 bases identical to TRBD1. From germline, CDR1 is LNHNV and CDR2 YYDKDF (reference sequence). Losses at the gene ends were 4 bases for V and 7 bases for J; bases not matched to a gene: 15. The CDR3 sequence is 16 residues long. This CDR3 reads CATSNPKTGYTSGYTF. In DNA, the CDR3 is TGTGCCACCAGCAACCCCAAGACAGGGTATACTAGTGGCTACACCTTC.

This chain uses TRBV7-2 with TRBJ2-5; a possible D gene is TRBD2 (6 bases). The germline V and J ends were trimmed by 5 bases and 3 bases, with 13 bases remaining between them. Germline assignment: CDR1 SGHTA and CDR2 FQGNSA. The CDR3 consists of 14 residues. CDR3 residues: CASSVQEGKETQYF. DNA for the CDR3: TGTGCCAGCAGCGTCCAGGAGGGGAAAGAGACCCAGTACTTC.

The table lists this clonotype with many counts. The V and J genes are TRBV5-4 and TRBJ2-3, with 8 positions matching TRBD2. This CDR3 comprises 16 residues. The V and J ends lost 2 bases and 5 bases, in that order; junction bases with no gene match: 10. Germline V gene sequence: CDR1 SGHNT, CDR2 YYREEE (reference sequence). The CDR3 DNA reads TGTGCCAGCAGCTTCTGGAACGGGGGGGCTGGAGATACGCAGTATTTT. Translation gives CASSFWNGGAGDTQYF.

The chain uses TRBV6-5 and TRBJ1-2; D remains unclear. The CDR3 loop spans 15 amino acids. The germline V gene has CDR1 MNHEY and CDR2 SVGAGI. The V end lost 2 bases, the J end lost 4 bases, and 14 bases lay between the germline ends. This chain's CDR3 is CASSYGLGVSYGYTF. DNA for the CDR3: TGTGCCAGCAGTTACGGCCTTGGGGTCTCCTATGGCTACACCTTC.

This clonotype has more than one count but fewer than ten. The chain uses TRBV20-1 and TRBJ1-2; D possibly corresponds to TRBD1 (6 bases). Looked up from germline, CDR1 is DFQATT and CDR2 is SNEGSKA (reference sequence). This CDR3 is 12 amino acids long. V shed 7 bases and J shed 2 bases, with 11 bases lying between them. CDR3 DNA sequence: TGCAGTGGTAACAGGGCGAACTATGGCTACACCTTC. Residues: CSGNRANYGYTF.

The chain carries TRBV15 and TRBJ2-1, with D perhaps matching TRBD1 (5 bases). Trimming removed 1 base from V and 9 bases from J, with 7 bases in between. The CDR3 has 12 residues. Germline-derived CDR1 and CDR2 are LNHNV and YYDKDF (reference sequence). CDR3 in DNA: TGTGCCACCAGCAGAGGCAGGGCTGAGCAGTTCTTC. This sequence encodes CATSRGRAEQFF. The full variable domain, rest sourced from reference TRBV15 and TRBJ2-1, is DAMVIQNPRYQVTQFGKPVTLSCSQTLNHNVMYWYQQKSSQAPKLLFHYYDKDFNNEADTPDNFQSRRPNTSFCFLDIRSPGLGDTAMYLCATSRGRAEQFFGPGTRLTVL.

This clonotype occurred a few times. This chain joins TRBV9 and TRBJ2-7, with D perhaps matching TRBD1 (5 bases). V was clipped by 0 bases and J by 3 bases, with 7 bases between them. Germline lookup yields CDR1 SGDLS and CDR2 YYNGEE. CDR3 length: 13 amino acids. CDR3 sequence: CASSVDRIYEQYV. Here the CDR3 DNA reads TGTGCCAGCAGCGTAGACAGGATCTACGAGCAGTACGTC.

This sequence joins TRBV5-6 and TRBJ2-7, with 7 bases fitting TRBD2. The germline gives CDR1 SGHDT, CDR2 YYEEEE. The ends lost 3 bases at V and 2 bases at J; junction bases unmatched: 2. This CDR3 is 13 amino acids long. The CDR3 bases are TGTGCCAGCAGCTGGGGACTAACCTACGAGCAGTACTTC. Protein product: CASSWGLTYEQYF. The whole variable domain, filled in from reference TRBV5-6 and TRBJ2-7, reads DAGVTQSPTHLIKTRGQQVTLRCSPKSGHDTVSWYQQALGQGPQFIFQYYEEEERQRGNFPDRFSGHQFPNYSSELNVNALLLGDSALYLCASSWGLTYEQYFGPGTRLTVT.

V gene TRBV5-1 combines with J gene TRBJ2-1, with D perhaps matching TRBD2 (6 bases). Germline CDR1 and CDR2: SGHRS and YFSETQ. V was cut by 0 bases and J by 4 bases, with 17 bases left in between. The CDR3 totals 17 residues. Written as DNA, the CDR3 is TGCGCCAGCAGCTTGGTCTCCACACTCGGGGGTTACAATGAGCAGTTCTTC. It specifies CASSLVSTLGGYNEQFF.

The chain uses TRBV6-2 or TRBV6-3 and TRBJ1-5; maybe TRBD1 (5 bases). The CDR3 is 14 residues long. V gave up 2 bases and J gave up 7 bases, with 12 bases separating them. Germline V gene lookup returns CDR1 MNHEY and CDR2 SVGEGT. The CDR3 loop reads CASSYAQGDQPQHF. The CDR3 region has the DNA TGTGCCAGCAGTTACGCGCAGGGTGACCAGCCCCAGCATTTT.

There are a few counts of this clonotype. The V gene is TRBV7-2, the J gene TRBJ1-3; TRBD1 aligns across 10 bases. V lost 1 base and J lost 4; bases outside the gene matches: 4. From germline, CDR1 is SGHTA and CDR2 FQGNSA. This CDR3 has 16 amino acids. The CDR3 DNA sequence: TGTGCCAGCAGCTTAGTGGGACAGGGGCCAGGAAACACCATATATTTT. Protein product: CASSLVGQGPGNTIYF.

The chain carries TRBV27 and TRBJ2-3; TRBD1 matches at 8 bases. This CDR3 is 16 amino acids long. Germline CDR1 and CDR2: MNHEY and SMNVEV (reference sequence). V gave up 5 bases and J gave up 0 bases; unmatched junction bases: 7. CDR3 DNA: TGTGCCAGCAGTCCTCTCCGGGACAGGAGCACAGATACGCAGTATTTT. It yields the protein CASSPLRDRSTDTQYF.

In its sample, this clonotype was seen a few times. The rearrangement links TRBV4-3 to TRBJ2-2, with 12 bases lining up with TRBD2. The CDR3 is made up of 16 amino acids. Germline V gives CDR1 LGHNA, CDR2 YSLEER. J gave up 6 bases and V 8 bases, and 10 bases lay outside the gene matches. The DNA of the CDR3 is TGCGCCAGCCAAGACGGGACTAGCGGGTTTTCCGGGGAGCTGTTTTTT. Translated: CASQDGTSGFSGELFF.

The table lists this clonotype with many counts. This chain connects TRBV6-5 to TRBJ1-1; D gene unclear. V lost 2 bases, J lost 5 bases, and 9 bases lay in between. The germline gives CDR1 MNHEY, CDR2 SVGAGI. There are 13 residues in the CDR3. CDR3 protein: CASSYAQSTEAFF. In DNA, the CDR3 is TGTGCCAGCAGTTACGCACAGAGTACTGAAGCTTTCTTT.